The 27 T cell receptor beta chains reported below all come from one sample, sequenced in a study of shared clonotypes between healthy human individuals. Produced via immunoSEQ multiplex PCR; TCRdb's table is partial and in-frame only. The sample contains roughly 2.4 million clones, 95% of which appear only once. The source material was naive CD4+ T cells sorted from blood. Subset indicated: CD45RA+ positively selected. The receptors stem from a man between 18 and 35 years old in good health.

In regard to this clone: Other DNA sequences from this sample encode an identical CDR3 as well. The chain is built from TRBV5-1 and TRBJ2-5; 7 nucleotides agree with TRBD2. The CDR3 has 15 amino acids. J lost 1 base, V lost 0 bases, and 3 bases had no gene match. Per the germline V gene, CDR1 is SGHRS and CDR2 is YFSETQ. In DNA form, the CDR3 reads TGCGCCAGCAGCTTGGCCGGCGGGGGCCAAGAGACCCAGTACTTC. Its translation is CASSLAGGGQETQYF.

This chain's CDR3 is CASSLLTISGNTIYF. In nucleotides, the CDR3 is TGTGCCAGCAGCTTATTGACAATCTCTGGAAACACCATATATTTT. The J gene is TRBJ1-3, the V gene TRBV7-9; D is unclear. This CDR3 spans 15 amino acids. The germline CDR1 and CDR2 sequences are SEHNR and FQNEAQ (reference sequence). The V end was cut by 2 bases, the J end by 0 bases, with 8 bases between.

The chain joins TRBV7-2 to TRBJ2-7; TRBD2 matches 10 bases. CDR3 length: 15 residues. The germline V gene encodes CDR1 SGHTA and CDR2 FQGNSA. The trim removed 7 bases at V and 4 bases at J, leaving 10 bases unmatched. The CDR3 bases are TGTGCCAGCAAATTGAGGGCTAGCGGGAGTTACGAGCAGTACTTC. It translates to CASKLRASGSYEQYF.

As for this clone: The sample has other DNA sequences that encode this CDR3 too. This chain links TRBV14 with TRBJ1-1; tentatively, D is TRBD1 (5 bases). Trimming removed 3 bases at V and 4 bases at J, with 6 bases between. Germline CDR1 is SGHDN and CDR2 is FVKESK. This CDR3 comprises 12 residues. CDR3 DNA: TGTGCCAGCAGCCAGGGGGGCACTGAAGCTTTCTTT. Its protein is CASSQGGTEAFF. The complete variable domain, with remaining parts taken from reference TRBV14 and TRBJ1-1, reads EAGVTQFPSHSVIEKGQTVTLRCDPISGHDNLYWYRRVMGKEIKFLLHFVKESKQDESGMPNNRFLAERTGGTYSTLKVQPAELEDSGVYFCASSQGGTEAFFGQGTRLTVV.

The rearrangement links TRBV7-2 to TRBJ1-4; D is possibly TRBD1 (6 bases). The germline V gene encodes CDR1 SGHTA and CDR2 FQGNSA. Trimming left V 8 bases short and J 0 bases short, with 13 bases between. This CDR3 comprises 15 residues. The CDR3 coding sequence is TGTGCCAGCGGAGGACAGAGGGCAACTAATGAAAAACTGTTTTTT. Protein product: CASGGQRATNEKLFF.

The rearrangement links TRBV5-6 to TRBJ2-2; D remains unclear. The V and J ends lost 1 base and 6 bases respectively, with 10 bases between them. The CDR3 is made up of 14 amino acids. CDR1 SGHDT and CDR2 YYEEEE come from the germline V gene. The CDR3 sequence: CASSLPARSGELFF. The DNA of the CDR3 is TGTGCCAGCAGCTTGCCGGCCAGATCCGGGGAGCTGTTTTTT.

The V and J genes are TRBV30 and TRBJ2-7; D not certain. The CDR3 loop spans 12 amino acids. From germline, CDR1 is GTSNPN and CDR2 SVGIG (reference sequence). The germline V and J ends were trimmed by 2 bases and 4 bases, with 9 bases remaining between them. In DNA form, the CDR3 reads TGTGCCTGGAGTAGTTGGGCGTACGAGCAGTACTTC. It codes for CAWSSWAYEQYF.

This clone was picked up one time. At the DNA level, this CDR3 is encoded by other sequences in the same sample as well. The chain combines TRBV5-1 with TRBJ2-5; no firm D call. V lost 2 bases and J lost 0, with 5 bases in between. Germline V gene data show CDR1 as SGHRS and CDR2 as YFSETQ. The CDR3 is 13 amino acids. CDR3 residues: CASSLSYQETQYF. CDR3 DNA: TGCGCCAGCAGCTTATCCTACCAAGAGACCCAGTACTTC. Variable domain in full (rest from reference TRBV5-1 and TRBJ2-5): KAGVTQTPRYLIKTRGQQVTLSCSPISGHRSVSWYQQTPGQGLQFLFEYFSETQRNKGNFPGRFSGRQFSNSRSEMNVSTLELGDSALYLCASSLSYQETQYFGPGTRLLVL.

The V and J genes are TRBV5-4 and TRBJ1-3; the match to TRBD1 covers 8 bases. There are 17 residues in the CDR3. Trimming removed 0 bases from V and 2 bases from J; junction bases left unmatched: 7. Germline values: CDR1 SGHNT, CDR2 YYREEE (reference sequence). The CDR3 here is CASSLASPGGAGNTIYF. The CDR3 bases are TGTGCCAGCAGCTTGGCCTCTCCAGGGGGCGCTGGAAACACCATATATTTT.

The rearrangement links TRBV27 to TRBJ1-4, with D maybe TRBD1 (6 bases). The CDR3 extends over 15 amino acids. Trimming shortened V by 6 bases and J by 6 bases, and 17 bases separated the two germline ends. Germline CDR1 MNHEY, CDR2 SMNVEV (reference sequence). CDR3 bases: TGTGCCAGCAGCCCTGGACAGTACAGATATGAAAAACTGTTTTTT. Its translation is CASSPGQYRYEKLFF.

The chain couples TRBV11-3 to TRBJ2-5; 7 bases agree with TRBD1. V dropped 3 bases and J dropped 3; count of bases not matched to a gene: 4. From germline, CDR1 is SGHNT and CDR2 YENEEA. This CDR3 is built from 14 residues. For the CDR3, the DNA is TGTGCCAGCAGCTTGGATCAGGGGGAAGAGACCCAGTACTTC. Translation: CASSLDQGEETQYF.

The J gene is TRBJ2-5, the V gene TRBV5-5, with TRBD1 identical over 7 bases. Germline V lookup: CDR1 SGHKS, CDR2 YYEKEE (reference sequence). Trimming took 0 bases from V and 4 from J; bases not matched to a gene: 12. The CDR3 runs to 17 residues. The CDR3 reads CASSLAPVQGPGETQYF. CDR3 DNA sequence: TGTGCCAGCAGCTTGGCGCCGGTACAGGGGCCGGGAGAGACCCAGTACTTC.

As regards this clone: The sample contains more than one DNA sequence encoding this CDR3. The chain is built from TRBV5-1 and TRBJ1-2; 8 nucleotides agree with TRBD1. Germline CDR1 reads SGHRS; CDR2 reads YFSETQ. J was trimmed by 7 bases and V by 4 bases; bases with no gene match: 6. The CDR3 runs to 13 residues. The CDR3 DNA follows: TGCGCCAGCAGCCCTGGACAGGGCGGTGGCTACACCTTC. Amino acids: CASSPGQGGGYTF. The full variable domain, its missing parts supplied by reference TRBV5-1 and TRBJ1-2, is KAGVTQTPRYLIKTRGQQVTLSCSPISGHRSVSWYQQTPGQGLQFLFEYFSETQRNKGNFPGRFSGRQFSNSRSEMNVSTLELGDSALYLCASSPGQGGGYTFGSGTRLTVV.

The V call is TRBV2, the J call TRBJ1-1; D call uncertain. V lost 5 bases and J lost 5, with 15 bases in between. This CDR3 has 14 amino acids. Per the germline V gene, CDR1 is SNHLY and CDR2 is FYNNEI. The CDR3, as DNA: TGTGCCAGCAGTATTACCGGGGAGACTACTGAAGCTTTCTTT. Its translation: CASSITGETTEAFF.

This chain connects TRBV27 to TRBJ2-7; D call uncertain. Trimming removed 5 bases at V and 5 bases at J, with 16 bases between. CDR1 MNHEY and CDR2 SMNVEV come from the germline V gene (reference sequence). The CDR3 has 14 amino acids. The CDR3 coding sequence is TGTGCCAGCAGTCCCATCGTCCAGGTTCACGAGCAGTACTTC. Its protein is CASSPIVQVHEQYF.

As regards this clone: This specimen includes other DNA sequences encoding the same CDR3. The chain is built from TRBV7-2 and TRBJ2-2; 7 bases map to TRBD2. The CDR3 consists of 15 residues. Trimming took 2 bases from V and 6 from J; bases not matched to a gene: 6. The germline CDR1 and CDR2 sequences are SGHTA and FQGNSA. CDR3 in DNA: TGTGCCAGCAGCTTACGACTAGCCGGCGCCGGGGAGCTGTTTTTT. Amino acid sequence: CASSLRLAGAGELFF.

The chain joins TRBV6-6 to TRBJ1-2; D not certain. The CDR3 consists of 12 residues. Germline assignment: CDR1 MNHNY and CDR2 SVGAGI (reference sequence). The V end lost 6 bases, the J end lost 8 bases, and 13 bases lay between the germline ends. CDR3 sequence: CASRRPEEGYTF. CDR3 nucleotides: TGTGCCAGCAGGCGACCGGAGGAGGGCTACACCTTC.

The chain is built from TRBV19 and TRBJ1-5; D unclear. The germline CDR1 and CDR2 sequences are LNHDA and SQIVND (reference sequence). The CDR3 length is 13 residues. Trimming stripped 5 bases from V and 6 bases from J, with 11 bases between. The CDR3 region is CASSAFFGQPQHF. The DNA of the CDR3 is TGTGCCAGTAGTGCTTTCTTCGGTCAGCCCCAGCATTTT.

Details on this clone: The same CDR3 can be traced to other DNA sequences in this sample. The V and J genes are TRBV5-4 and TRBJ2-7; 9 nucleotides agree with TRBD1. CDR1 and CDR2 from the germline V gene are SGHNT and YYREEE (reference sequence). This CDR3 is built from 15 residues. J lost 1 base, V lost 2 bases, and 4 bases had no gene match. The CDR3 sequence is CASSLPGQGSYEQYF. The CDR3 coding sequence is TGTGCCAGCAGCTTACCGGGACAGGGTTCCTACGAGCAGTACTTC.

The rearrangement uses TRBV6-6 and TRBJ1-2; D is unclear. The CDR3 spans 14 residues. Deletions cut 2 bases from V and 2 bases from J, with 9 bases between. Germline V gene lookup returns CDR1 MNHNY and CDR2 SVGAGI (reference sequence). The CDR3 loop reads CASSYTTGNYGYTF. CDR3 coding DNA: TGTGCCAGCAGTTACACTACGGGGAACTATGGCTACACCTTC.

CDR3 region: CASSRNGLQTYEQYF. For the CDR3, the DNA is TGCGCCAGCAGCCGCAACGGACTACAGACCTACGAGCAGTACTTC. V gene TRBV5-1 combines with J gene TRBJ2-7; possibly TRBD2 for D (6 bases). Germline CDR1 is SGHRS and CDR2 is YFSETQ. The length of the CDR3 is 15 residues. The V gene lost 4 bases and the J gene lost 2 bases, with 16 bases spanning the gap.

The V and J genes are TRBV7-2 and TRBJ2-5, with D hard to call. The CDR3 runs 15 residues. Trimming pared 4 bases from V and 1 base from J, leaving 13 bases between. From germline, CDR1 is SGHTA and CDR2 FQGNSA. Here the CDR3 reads CASSWLAGSQETQYF. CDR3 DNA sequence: TGTGCCAGCAGCTGGTTAGCCGGATCCCAAGAGACCCAGTACTTC.

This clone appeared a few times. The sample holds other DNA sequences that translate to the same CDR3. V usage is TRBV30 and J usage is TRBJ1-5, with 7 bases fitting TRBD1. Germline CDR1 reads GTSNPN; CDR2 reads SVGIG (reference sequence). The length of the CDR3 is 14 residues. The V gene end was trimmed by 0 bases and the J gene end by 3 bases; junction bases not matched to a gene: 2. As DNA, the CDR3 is TGTGCCTGGAGTGTAGGACAGGTCAATCAGCCCCAGCATTTT. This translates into CAWSVGQVNQPQHF. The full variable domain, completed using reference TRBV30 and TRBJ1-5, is SQTIHQWPATLVQPVGSPLSLECTVEGTSNPNLYWYRQAAGRGLQLLFYSVGIGQISSEVPQNLSASRPQDRQFILSSKKLLLSDSGFYLCAWSVGQVNQPQHFGDGTRLSIL.

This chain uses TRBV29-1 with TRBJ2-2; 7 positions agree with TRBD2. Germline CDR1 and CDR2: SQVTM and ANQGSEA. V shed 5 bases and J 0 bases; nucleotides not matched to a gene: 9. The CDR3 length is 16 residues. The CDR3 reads CSVQGRSGANTGELFF. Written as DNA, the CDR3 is TGCAGCGTTCAGGGAAGAAGCGGGGCGAACACCGGGGAGCTGTTTTTT.

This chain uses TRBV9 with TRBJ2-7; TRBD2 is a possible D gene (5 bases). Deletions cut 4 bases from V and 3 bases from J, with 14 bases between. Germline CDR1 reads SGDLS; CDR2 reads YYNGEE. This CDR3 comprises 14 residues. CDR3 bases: TGTGCCAGCAGCCGCGGGCCTACGGGCTACGAGCAGTACTTC. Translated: CASSRGPTGYEQYF.

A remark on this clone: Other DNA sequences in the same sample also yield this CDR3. Here the CDR3 reads CASSSGQGNQPQHF. CDR3 sequence (DNA): TGTGCCAGCAGCTCGGGACAGGGCAATCAGCCCCAGCATTTT. V usage is TRBV7-2 and J usage is TRBJ1-5, with 8 bases matching TRBD1. Per the germline V gene, CDR1 is SGHTA and CDR2 is FQGNSA. The V and J ends lost 4 bases and 2 bases, in that order; junction bases with no gene match: 1. The CDR3 length is 14 residues.

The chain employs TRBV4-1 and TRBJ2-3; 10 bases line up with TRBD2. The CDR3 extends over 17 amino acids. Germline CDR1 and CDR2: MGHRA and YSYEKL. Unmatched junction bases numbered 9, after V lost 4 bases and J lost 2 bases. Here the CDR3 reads CASSLGASGGLTDTQYF. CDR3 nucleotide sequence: TGCGCCAGCAGCCTGGGGGCTAGCGGGGGACTCACAGATACGCAGTATTTT.